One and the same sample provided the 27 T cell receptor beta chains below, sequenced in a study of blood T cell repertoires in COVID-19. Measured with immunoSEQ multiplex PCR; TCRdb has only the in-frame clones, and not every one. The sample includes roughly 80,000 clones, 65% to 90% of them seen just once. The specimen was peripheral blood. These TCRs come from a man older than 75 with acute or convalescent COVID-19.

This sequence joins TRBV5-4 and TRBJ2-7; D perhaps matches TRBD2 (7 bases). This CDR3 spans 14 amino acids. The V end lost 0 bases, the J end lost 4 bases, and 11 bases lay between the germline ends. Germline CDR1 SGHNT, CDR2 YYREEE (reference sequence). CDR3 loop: CASSLGGGSYEQYF. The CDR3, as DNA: TGTGCCAGCAGCTTGGGGGGGGGCTCGTACGAGCAGTACTTC. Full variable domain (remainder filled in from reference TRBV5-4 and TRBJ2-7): ETGVTQSPTHLIKTRGQQVTLRCSSQSGHNTVSWYQQALGQGPQFIFQYYREEENGRGNFPPRFSGLQFPNYSSELNVNALELDDSALYLCASSLGGGSYEQYFGPGTRLTVT.

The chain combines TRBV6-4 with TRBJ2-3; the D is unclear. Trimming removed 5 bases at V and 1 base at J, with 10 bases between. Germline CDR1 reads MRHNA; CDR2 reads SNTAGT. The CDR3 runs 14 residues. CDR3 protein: CASSLELGTDTQYF. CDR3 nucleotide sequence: TGTGCCAGCAGTCTAGAGCTGGGCACAGATACGCAGTATTTT.

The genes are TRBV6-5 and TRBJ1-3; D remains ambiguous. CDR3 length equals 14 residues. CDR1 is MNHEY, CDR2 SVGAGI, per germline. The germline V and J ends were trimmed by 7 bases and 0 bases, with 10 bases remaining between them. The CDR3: CASTLVASGNTIYF. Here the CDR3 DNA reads TGTGCCAGCACTCTAGTTGCCTCTGGAAACACCATATATTTT.

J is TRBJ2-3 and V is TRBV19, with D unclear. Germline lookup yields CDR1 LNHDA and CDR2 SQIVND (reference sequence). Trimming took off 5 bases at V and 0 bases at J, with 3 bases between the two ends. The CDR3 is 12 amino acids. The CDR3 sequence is CASSPSTDTQYF. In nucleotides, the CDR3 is TGTGCCAGTAGTCCAAGCACAGATACGCAGTATTTT.

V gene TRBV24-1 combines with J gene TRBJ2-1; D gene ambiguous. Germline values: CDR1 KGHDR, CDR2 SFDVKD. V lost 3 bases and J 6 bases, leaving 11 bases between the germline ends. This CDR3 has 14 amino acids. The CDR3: CATSDRSALNEQFF. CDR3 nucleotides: TGTGCCACCAGTGATCGCAGTGCCCTCAATGAGCAGTTCTTC.

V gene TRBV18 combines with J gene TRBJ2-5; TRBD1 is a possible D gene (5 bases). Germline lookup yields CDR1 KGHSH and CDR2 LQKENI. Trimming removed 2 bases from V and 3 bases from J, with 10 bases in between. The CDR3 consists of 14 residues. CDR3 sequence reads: CASSPVAGKETQYF. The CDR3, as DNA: TGTGCCAGCTCACCAGTTGCAGGGAAAGAGACCCAGTACTTC.

The CDR3 DNA reads TGTGCCAGCAGTTCGACAGGTCGCGGATTTTACAATGAGCAGTTCTTC. Translation gives CASSSTGRGFYNEQFF. The chain has TRBV27 and TRBJ2-1; a possible D gene is TRBD1 (6 bases). Germline V lookup: CDR1 MNHEY, CDR2 SMNVEV (reference sequence). Deletions cut 4 bases from V and 4 bases from J, with 17 bases between. The CDR3 covers 16 residues.

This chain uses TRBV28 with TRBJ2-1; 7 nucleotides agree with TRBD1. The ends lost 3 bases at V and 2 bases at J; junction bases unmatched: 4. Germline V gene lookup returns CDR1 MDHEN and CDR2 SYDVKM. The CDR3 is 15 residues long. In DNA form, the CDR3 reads TGTGCCAGCAGTTTTTCCCAGGGGGCCTACAATGAGCAGTTCTTC. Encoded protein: CASSFSQGAYNEQFF.

CDR3 sequence (DNA): TGTGCCAGCAGCCCAAGACTAGCTATAACCGGGGCCAACGTCCTGACTTTC. This translates into CASSPRLAITGANVLTF. The chain links TRBV14 to TRBJ2-6, with 7 bases aligning to TRBD2. J gave up 4 bases and V 4 bases, and 10 bases lay outside the gene matches. CDR1 and CDR2 from the germline V gene are SGHDN and FVKESK. The CDR3 runs to 17 residues.

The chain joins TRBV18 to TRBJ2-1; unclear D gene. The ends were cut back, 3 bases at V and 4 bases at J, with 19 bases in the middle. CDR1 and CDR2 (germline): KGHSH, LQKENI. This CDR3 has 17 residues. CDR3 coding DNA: TGTGCCAGCTCACCCTCGCGGAGCGACTTGACTTACAATGAGCAGTTCTTC. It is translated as CASSPSRSDLTYNEQFF.

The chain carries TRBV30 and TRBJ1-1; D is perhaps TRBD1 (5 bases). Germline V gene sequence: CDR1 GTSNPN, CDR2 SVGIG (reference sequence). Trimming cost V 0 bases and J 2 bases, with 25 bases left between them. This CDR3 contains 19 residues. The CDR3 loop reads CAWSVFGAGWPQANTEAFF. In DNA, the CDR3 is TGTGCCTGGAGTGTTTTTGGTGCAGGGTGGCCGCAGGCTAACACTGAAGCTTTCTTT. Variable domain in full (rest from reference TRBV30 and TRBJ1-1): SQTIHQWPATLVQPVGSPLSLECTVEGTSNPNLYWYRQAAGRGLQLLFYSVGIGQISSEVPQNLSASRPQDRQFILSSKKLLLSDSGFYLCAWSVFGAGWPQANTEAFFGQGTRLTVV.

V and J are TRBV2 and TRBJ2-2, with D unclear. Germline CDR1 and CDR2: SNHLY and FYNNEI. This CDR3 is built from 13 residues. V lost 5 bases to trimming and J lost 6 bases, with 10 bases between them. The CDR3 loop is CASSYLTAGELFF. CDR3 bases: TGTGCCAGCAGTTATCTAACGGCCGGGGAGCTGTTTTTT.

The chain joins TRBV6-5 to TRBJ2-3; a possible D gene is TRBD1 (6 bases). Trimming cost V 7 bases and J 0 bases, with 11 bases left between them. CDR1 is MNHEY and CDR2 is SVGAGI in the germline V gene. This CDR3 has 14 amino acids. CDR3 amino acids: CASMLQGSTDTQYF. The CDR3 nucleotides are TGTGCCAGCATGCTACAGGGCAGCACAGATACGCAGTATTTT.

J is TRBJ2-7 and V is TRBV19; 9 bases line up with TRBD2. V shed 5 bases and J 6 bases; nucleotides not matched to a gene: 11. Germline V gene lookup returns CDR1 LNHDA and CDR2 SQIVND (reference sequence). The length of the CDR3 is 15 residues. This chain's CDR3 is CASSAASGGMSEQYF. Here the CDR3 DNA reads TGTGCCAGTAGTGCGGCGAGCGGGGGGATGAGCGAGCAGTACTTC.

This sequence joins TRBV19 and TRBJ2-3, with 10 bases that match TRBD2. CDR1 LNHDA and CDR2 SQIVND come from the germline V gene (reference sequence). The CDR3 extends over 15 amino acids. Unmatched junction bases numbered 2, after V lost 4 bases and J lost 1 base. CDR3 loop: CASSTGTSGTDTQYF. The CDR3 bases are TGTGCCAGTAGTACAGGGACTAGCGGCACAGATACGCAGTATTTT.

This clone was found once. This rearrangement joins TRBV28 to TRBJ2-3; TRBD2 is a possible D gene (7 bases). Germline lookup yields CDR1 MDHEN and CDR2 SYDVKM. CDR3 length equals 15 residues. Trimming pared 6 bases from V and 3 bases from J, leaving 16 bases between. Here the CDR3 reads CASRKGGAGTDTQYF. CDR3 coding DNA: TGTGCCAGCAGGAAGGGGGGGGCAGGGACAGATACGCAGTATTTT.

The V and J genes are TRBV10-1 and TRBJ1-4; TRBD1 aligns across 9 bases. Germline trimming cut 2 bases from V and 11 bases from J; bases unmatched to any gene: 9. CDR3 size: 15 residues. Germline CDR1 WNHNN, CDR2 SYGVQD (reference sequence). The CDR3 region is CASSEMAGTGSKLFF. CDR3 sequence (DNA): TGCGCCAGCAGTGAGATGGCCGGGACAGGGTCCAAACTGTTTTTT.

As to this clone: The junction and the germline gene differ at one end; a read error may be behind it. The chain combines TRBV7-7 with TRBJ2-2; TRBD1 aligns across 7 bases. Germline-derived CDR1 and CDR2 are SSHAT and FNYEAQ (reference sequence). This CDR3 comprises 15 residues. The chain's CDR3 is CASSLTGMGTGELFF. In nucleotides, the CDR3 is TGTGCTAGCAGCCTGACAGGGATGGGCACCGGGGAGCTGTTTTTT.

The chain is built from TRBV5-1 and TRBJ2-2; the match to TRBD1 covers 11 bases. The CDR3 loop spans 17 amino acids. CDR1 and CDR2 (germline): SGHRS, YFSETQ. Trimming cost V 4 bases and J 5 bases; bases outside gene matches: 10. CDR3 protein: CASSLGPGTGGTGELFF. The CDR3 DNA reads TGCGCCAGCAGCCTTGGCCCCGGGACAGGGGGTACCGGGGAGCTGTTTTTT.

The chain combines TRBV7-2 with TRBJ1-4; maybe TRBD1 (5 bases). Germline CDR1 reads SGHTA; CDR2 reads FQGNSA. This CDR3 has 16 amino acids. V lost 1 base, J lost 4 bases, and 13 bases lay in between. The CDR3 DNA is TGTGCCAGCAGCTTAGTAGCGGGGCTGATTAATGAAAAACTGTTTTTT. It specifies CASSLVAGLINEKLFF.

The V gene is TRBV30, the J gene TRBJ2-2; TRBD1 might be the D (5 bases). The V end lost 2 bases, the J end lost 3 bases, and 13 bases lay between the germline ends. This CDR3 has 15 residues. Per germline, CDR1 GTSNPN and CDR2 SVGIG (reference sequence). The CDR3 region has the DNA TGTGCCTGGAGTAATAGTCAGGGCCACACCGGGGAGCTGTTTTTT. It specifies CAWSNSQGHTGELFF.

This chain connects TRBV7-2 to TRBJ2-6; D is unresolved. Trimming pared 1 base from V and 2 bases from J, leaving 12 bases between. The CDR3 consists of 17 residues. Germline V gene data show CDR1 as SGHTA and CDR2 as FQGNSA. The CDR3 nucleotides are TGTGCCAGCAGCTTAGATCCCCGGTCCGCTGGGGCCAACGTCCTGACTTTC. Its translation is CASSLDPRSAGANVLTF.

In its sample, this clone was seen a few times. In nucleotides, the CDR3 is TGTGCCAGCAGGAGACAGGGCTCCTACAATGAGCAGTTCTTC. Its protein is CASRRQGSYNEQFF. V usage is TRBV6-5 and J usage is TRBJ2-1; 7 bases map to TRBD1. V dropped 6 bases and J dropped 0; count of bases not matched to a gene: 2. CDR1 and CDR2 (germline): MNHEY, SVGAGI. The CDR3 has 14 residues.

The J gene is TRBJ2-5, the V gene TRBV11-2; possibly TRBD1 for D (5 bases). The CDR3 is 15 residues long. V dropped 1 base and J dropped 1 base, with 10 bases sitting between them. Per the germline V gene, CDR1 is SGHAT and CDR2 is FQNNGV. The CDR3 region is CASSLVGHIQETQYF. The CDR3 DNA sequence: TGTGCCAGCAGCTTAGTGGGGCATATCCAAGAGACCCAGTACTTC. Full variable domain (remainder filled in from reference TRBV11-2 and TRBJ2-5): EAGVAQSPRYKIIEKRQSVAFWCNPISGHATLYWYQQILGQGPKLLIQFQNNGVVDDSQLPKDRFSAERLKGVDSTLKIQPAKLEDSAVYLCASSLVGHIQETQYFGPGTRLLVL.

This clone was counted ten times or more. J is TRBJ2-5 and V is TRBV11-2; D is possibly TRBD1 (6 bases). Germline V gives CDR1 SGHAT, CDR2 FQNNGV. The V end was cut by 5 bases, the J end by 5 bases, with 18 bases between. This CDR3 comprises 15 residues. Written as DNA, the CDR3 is TGTGCCAGCAGCGGAAACAGGGTACGAGGGGAGACCCAGTACTTC. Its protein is CASSGNRVRGETQYF.

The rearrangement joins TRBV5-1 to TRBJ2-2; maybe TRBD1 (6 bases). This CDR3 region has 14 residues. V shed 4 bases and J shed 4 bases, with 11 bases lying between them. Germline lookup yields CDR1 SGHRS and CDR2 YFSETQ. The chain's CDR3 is CASSPQGRTGELFF. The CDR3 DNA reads TGCGCCAGCAGCCCTCAGGGGCGCACCGGGGAGCTGTTTTTT.

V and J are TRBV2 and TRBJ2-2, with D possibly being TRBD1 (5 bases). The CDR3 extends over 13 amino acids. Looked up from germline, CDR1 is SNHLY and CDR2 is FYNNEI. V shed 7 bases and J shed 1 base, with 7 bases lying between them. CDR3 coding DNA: TGTGCCAGCACCACAGGGAACACCGGGGAGCTGTTTTTT. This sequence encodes CASTTGNTGELFF. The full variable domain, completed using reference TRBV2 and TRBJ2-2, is EPEVTQTPSHQVTQMGQEVILRCVPISNHLYFYWYRQILGQKVEFLVSFYNNEISEKSEIFDDQFSVERPDGSNFTLKIRSTKLEDSAMYFCASTTGNTGELFFGEGSRLTVL.